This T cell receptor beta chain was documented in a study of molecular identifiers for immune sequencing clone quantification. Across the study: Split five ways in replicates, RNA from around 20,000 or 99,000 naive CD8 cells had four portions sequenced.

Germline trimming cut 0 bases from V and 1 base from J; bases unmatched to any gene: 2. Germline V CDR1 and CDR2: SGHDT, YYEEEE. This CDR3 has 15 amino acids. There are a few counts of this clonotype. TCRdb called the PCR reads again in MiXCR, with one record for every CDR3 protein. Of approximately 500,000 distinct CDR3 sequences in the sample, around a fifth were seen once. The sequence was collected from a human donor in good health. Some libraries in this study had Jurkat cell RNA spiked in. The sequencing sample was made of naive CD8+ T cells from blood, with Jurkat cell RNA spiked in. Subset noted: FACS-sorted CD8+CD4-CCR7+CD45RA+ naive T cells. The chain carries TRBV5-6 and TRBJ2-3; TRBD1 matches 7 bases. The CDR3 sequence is CASSLAGTGTDTQYF. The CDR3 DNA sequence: TGTGCCAGCAGCTTGGCCGGGACAGGCACAGATACGCAGTATTTT.